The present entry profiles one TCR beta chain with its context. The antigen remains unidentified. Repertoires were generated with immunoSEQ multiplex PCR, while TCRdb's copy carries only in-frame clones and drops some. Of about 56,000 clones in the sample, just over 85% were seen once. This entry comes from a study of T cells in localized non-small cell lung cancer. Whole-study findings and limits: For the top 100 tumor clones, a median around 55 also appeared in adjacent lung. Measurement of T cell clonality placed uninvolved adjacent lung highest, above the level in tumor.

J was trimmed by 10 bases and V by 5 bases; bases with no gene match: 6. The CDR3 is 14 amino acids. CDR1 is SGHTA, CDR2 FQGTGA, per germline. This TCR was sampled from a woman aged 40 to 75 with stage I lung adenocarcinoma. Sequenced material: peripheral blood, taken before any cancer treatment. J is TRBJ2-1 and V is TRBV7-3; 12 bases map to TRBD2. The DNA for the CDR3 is TGTGCCAGCAGCCCTAGCGGGGGGGCCAGCGAGCAGTTCTTC. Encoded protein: CASSPSGGASEQFF.